Following are 25 T cell receptor beta chains from one sample sequenced in a study. The sorted Tregs were CD4+CD25+CD127-/low cells. Amplification of TRBV12-4/TRBJ1-2 clonotypes used adaptor-ligated barcode primers. TCRdb redid the calling of the multiplex PCR reads with MiXCR, one entry per CDR3 protein. The data show hundreds of distinct CDR3 sequences, 22% seen once. The sequencing sample was made of Tregs sorted from blood. These receptors came from a female donor with breast cancer.

This clonotype is labeled as medium-sized (0.01 to 0.1%). This rearrangement joins TRBV12-3 or TRBV12-4 to TRBJ1-2; D possibly corresponds to TRBD1 (5 bases). The CDR3 has 15 residues. Trimming took 5 bases from V and 4 from J, leaving 17 bases between them. The CDR3 sequence: CASSPGGAHSYGYTF. The CDR3 DNA is TGTGCCAGCAGTCCGGGAGGGGCGCATAGCTATGGCTACACCTTC.

By frequency in the sample, this clonotype is large. V is TRBV12-3 or TRBV12-4 and J is TRBJ1-2; 8 bases agree with TRBD1. The V gene end was trimmed by 4 bases and the J gene end by 6 bases; junction bases not matched to a gene: 10. The CDR3 sequence is 15 residues long. The CDR3: CASSYGTGLGDGYTF. Here the CDR3 DNA reads TGTGCCAGCAGTTATGGGACAGGCCTCGGGGATGGCTACACCTTC.

This clonotype showed up just a few times. The chain employs TRBV12-3 or TRBV12-4 and TRBJ1-2; the match to TRBD1 covers 10 bases. This CDR3 has 14 residues. The V and J ends lost 7 bases and 2 bases, in that order; junction bases with no gene match: 4. Written as DNA, the CDR3 is TGTGCCAGCACACCGGGACAGGGGAACTATGGCTACACCTTC. Its translation: CASTPGQGNYGYTF.

This clonotype counts as medium-sized. This chain uses TRBV12-3 or TRBV12-4 with TRBJ1-2; tentatively, D is TRBD1 (5 bases). This CDR3 spans 13 amino acids. Trimming took off 6 bases at V and 4 bases at J, with 12 bases between the two ends. The CDR3, as DNA: TGTGCCAGCAGCGTATCGGGGCTCTATGGCTACACCTTC. Its translation is CASSVSGLYGYTF.

Sample share makes this clonotype medium-sized. The chain couples TRBV12-3 or TRBV12-4 to TRBJ1-2; TRBD1 is a possible D gene (5 bases). Trimming shortened V by 3 bases and J by 9 bases, and 14 bases separated the two germline ends. The CDR3 contains 13 residues. CDR3 nucleotide sequence: TGTGCCAGCAGTTTCCCAGGGCCCGGTAGCTACACCTTC. Its protein product is CASSFPGPGSYTF.

This clonotype is medium-sized. The gene calls are TRBV12-3 or TRBV12-4 and TRBJ1-2; D is undetermined. The CDR3 is 14 residues long. Trimming took off 5 bases at V and 6 bases at J, with 16 bases between the two ends. CDR3 nucleotides: TGTGCCAGCAGTCCCTGGTCCCGGGCCGATGGCTACACCTTC. This translates into CASSPWSRADGYTF.

The CDR3 coding sequence is TGTGCCAGCACTCCGGGACAGGCGAGACGGGACTATGGCTACACCTTC. Translation gives CASTPGQARRDYGYTF. The V and J genes are TRBV12-3 or TRBV12-4 and TRBJ1-2; 8 positions agree with TRBD1. This CDR3 is 16 amino acids long. The J segment lost 3 bases and the V segment lost 7 bases, leaving 13 bases of the junction unmatched.

The table lists this clonotype with a few counts. This rearrangement joins TRBV12-3 or TRBV12-4 to TRBJ1-2; D gene uncertain. This CDR3 is built from 11 residues. Trimming pared 4 bases from V and 8 bases from J, leaving 8 bases between. CDR3 amino acids: CASSSRRGYTF. The CDR3 DNA follows: TGTGCCAGCAGTTCAAGGAGGGGCTACACCTTC.

By share, this clonotype ranks as large. V is TRBV12-3 or TRBV12-4 and J is TRBJ1-2; D call uncertain. The CDR3 has 13 residues. V lost 1 base, J lost 1 base, and 4 bases lay in between. The CDR3 is CASSLGVNYGYTF. The CDR3 coding sequence is TGTGCCAGCAGTTTAGGCGTTAACTATGGCTACACCTTC.

This clonotype rates as medium-sized (0.01 to 0.1%). J is TRBJ1-2 and V is TRBV12-3 or TRBV12-4; the D gene is possibly TRBD1 (5 bases). Trimming cost V 5 bases and J 2 bases, with 15 bases left between them. The CDR3 is 15 residues long. The CDR3: CASSAREGLNYGYTF. The CDR3 bases are TGTGCCAGCAGTGCCAGGGAGGGATTGAACTATGGCTACACCTTC.

The V and J genes are TRBV12-3 or TRBV12-4 and TRBJ1-2; 9 nucleotides line up with TRBD1. The V gene end was trimmed by 6 bases and the J gene end by 6 bases; junction bases not matched to a gene: 2. This CDR3 comprises 12 residues. CDR3 sequence: CASRWTGDGYTF. The CDR3, as DNA: TGTGCCAGCAGGTGGACAGGGGATGGCTACACCTTC.

Within the sample, this clonotype is medium-sized. The rearrangement joins TRBV12-3 or TRBV12-4 to TRBJ1-2; D not certain. The CDR3 extends over 13 amino acids. V lost 1 base to trimming and J lost 4 bases, with 7 bases between them. CDR3 residues: CASSLGKLYGYTF. In DNA form, the CDR3 reads TGTGCCAGCAGTTTAGGGAAGCTCTATGGCTACACCTTC.

This clonotype was seen many times. In DNA form, the CDR3 reads TGTGCCAGCAGGCAAGGGGCGGGTGGCTACACCTTC. Translation gives CASRQGAGGYTF. The chain joins TRBV12-3 or TRBV12-4 to TRBJ1-2; maybe TRBD1 (5 bases). The CDR3 totals 12 residues. Between the trimmed V and J ends, which lost 6 bases and 7 bases, there was a span of 12 bases.

In its sample, this clonotype is medium-sized. This CDR3 is CASSSHGEIYGYTF. The CDR3 nucleotides read TGTGCCAGCAGTTCACATGGGGAGATCTATGGCTACACCTTC. The chain links TRBV12-3 or TRBV12-4 to TRBJ1-2; no firm D call. CDR3 length: 14 residues. With 4 bases removed from V and 4 bases from J, the gap between germline ends came to 13 bases.

This clonotype is large (0.1 to 1%) by share. The chain combines TRBV12-3 or TRBV12-4 with TRBJ1-2; the D is unclear. V was clipped by 7 bases and J by 0 bases, with 9 bases between them. This CDR3 is built from 13 residues. Here the CDR3 DNA reads TGTGCCAGCAACCCCGGGACTAACTATGGCTACACCTTC. It yields the protein CASNPGTNYGYTF.

By sample fraction, this clonotype is large. The chain has TRBV12-3 or TRBV12-4 and TRBJ1-2, with D possibly TRBD1 on 5 matching bases. The CDR3 loop spans 15 amino acids. Trimming removed 6 bases from V and 0 bases from J, with 14 bases in between. The CDR3 coding sequence is TGTGCCAGCAGGGCCGGGACCCAGTCTAACTATGGCTACACCTTC. Translated: CASRAGTQSNYGYTF.

This clonotype was seen only once. The rearrangement joins TRBV12-3 or TRBV12-4 to TRBJ1-2; 8 bases agree with TRBD1. V was clipped by 6 bases and J by 0 bases; unmatched bases: 3. CDR3 length equals 14 residues. Here the CDR3 reads CASSLGQANYGYTF. CDR3 bases: TGTGCCAGCAGCTTGGGACAGGCTAACTATGGCTACACCTTC.

By share of the sample, this clonotype is medium-sized. The chain carries TRBV12-3 or TRBV12-4 and TRBJ1-2; D is undetermined. The CDR3 has 13 residues. V was trimmed by 1 base and J by 4 bases, leaving 7 bases between them. The CDR3 coding sequence is TGTGCCAGCAGTTTAGAAGGGTTCTATGGCTACACCTTC. This translates into CASSLEGFYGYTF.

In its sample, this clonotype ranks as medium-sized. The CDR3 loop reads CASRLDTLPGYTF. CDR3 nucleotide sequence: TGTGCCAGCAGACTAGACACTCTCCCTGGCTACACCTTC. The J gene is TRBJ1-2, the V gene TRBV12-3 or TRBV12-4; D is ambiguous. CDR3 size: 13 residues. The V end was cut by 6 bases, the J end by 7 bases, with 15 bases between.

Sample share makes this clonotype large. The chain employs TRBV12-3 or TRBV12-4 and TRBJ1-2; D call uncertain. There are 15 residues in the CDR3. Trimming left V 6 bases short and J 0 bases short, with 14 bases between. DNA of the CDR3: TGTGCCAGCAGCAGCAGTTTTGGGGCTAACTATGGCTACACCTTC. The encoded protein is CASSSSFGANYGYTF.

By sample share, this clonotype is large (0.1 to 1%). The junction departs from germline at one end; a sequencing error may be responsible. The chain couples TRBV12-3 or TRBV12-4 to TRBJ1-2; D unresolved. This CDR3 is 13 amino acids long. CDR3 in DNA: TGTGCCAGCAGCTTAGACCGCTACTATGGCTACACCTTC. Amino acid sequence: CASSLDRYYGYTF.

By share, this clonotype ranks as large. This rearrangement joins TRBV12-3 or TRBV12-4 to TRBJ1-2; 7 bases fit TRBD1. Trimming at V came to 6 bases and at J to 5 bases, leaving 12 bases not matched to a gene. The CDR3 spans 15 residues. CDR3 residues: CASSPETGMGYGYTF. The CDR3 DNA is TGTGCCAGCAGCCCAGAGACAGGGATGGGTTATGGCTACACCTTC.

V gene TRBV12-3 or TRBV12-4 combines with J gene TRBJ1-2; 7 nucleotides match TRBD1. Trimming removed 6 bases from V and 4 bases from J; junction bases left unmatched: 14. This CDR3 is 16 amino acids long. The CDR3 nucleotides are TGTGCCAGCAGCAGCAGTTTGGCGACAGGGTCCTATGGCTACACCTTC. Its translation: CASSSSLATGSYGYTF.

V is TRBV12-3 or TRBV12-4 and J is TRBJ1-2; a weak D match, TRBD1 (6 bases). The CDR3 length is 14 residues. V lost 6 bases to trimming and J lost 4 bases, with 15 bases between them. The CDR3 region has the DNA TGTGCCAGCAGGGAAGAGGACAGTCCCTATGGCTACACCTTC. Protein product: CASREEDSPYGYTF.

CDR3 sequence: CASSPTRTEDYGYTF. In nucleotides, the CDR3 is TGTGCCAGCAGCCCTACCCGGACAGAAGACTATGGCTACACCTTC. J is TRBJ1-2 and V is TRBV12-3 or TRBV12-4; TRBD1 might be the D (6 bases). The CDR3 runs to 15 residues. V was pared by 6 bases and J by 3 bases, with 17 bases between.